This record looks at one T cell receptor (beta chain) sequence and its context. This sample was included in a study of blood T cell repertoires in COVID-19. Study as a whole: Acute and convalescent COVID-19 samples came from the United States, Italy and Spain. Nucleic acid was either cDNA or gDNA, and it came from T cells, B-cell-depleted T cells, or PBMCs.

The ends lost 6 bases at V and 3 bases at J; junction bases unmatched: 3. The CDR3 totals 13 residues. Germline CDR1 and CDR2: MNHEY and SVGAGI. In the original processing: Counts of nucleated cells, estimated from reference gene primer amplification, were obtained. Profiled with immunoSEQ multiplex PCR; TCRdb holds only in-frame clones, not every one. V and J calls plus clone size are reproduced from that table; the DNA served to infer D and trimming. The data contain about 83,000 clones, roughly 84% of them singletons. The receptor was isolated from a woman aged 80 or over in a cohort sampled during active or convalescent COVID-19. Source material: peripheral blood. The J gene is TRBJ2-3, the V gene TRBV6-5; TRBD2 matches at 7 bases. CDR3 nucleotide sequence: TGTGCCAGCAGGTCGGGGGGAACAGATACGCAGTATTTT. Translation gives CASRSGGTDTQYF.